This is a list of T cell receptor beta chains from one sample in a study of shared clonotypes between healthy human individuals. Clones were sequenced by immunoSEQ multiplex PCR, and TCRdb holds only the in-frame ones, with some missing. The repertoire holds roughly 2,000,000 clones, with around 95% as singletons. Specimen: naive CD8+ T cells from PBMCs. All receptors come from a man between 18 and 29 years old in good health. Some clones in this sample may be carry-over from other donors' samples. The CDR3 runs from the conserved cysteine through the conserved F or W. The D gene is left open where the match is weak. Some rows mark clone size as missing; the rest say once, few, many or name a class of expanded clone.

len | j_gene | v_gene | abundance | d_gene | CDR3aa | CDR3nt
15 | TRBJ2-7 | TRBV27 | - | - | CASSSGLGVAYEQYF | TGTGCCAGCAGTTCGGGGTTGGGGGTGGCCTACGAGCAGTACTTC
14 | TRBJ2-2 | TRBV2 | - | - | CASTRTENTGELFF | TGTGCCAGCACCCGGACAGAGAACACCGGGGAGCTGTTTTTT
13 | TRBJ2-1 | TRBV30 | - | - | CAWSGGPGNEQFF | TGTGCCTGGAGTGGAGGCCCAGGGAATGAGCAGTTCTTC
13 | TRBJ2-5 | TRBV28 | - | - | CASSLHRVETQYF | TGTGCCAGCAGTTTACATAGGGTGGAGACCCAGTACTTC
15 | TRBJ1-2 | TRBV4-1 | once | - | CASSQVQRVNYGYTF | TGCGCCAGCAGCCAAGTACAGCGCGTCAACTATGGCTACACCTTC
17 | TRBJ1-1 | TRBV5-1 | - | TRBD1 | CASSLAGQGHLNTEAFF | TGCGCCAGCAGCTTGGCCGGACAGGGTCATCTGAACACTGAAGCTTTCTTT
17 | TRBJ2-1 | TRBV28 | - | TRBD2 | CASSSRLAGNSYNEQFF | TGTGCCAGCAGTTCCCGACTAGCGGGCAACTCCTACAATGAGCAGTTCTTC
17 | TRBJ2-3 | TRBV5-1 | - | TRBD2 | CASRHPSGGSSADTQYF | TGCGCCAGCAGACATCCATCCGGCGGGAGTAGTGCAGATACGCAGTATTTT
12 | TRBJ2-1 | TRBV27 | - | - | CASSFRGNEQFF | TGTGCCAGCAGCTTCAGGGGCAATGAGCAGTTCTTC
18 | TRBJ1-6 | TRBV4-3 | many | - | CASSQSIRQAANNSPLHF | TGCGCCAGCAGCCAATCGATCCGCCAGGCGGCCAATAATTCACCCCTCCACTTT
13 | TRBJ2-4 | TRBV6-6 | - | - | CASSFNRADIQYF | TGTGCCAGCAGTTTCAACAGGGCGGACATTCAGTACTTC
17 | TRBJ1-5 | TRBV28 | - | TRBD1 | CASSLPGVTGNDQPQHF | TGTGCCAGCAGTTTACCAGGGGTGACAGGGAATGATCAGCCCCAGCATTTT
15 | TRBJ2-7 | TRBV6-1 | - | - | CASNEVGAGNYEQYF | TGTGCCAGCAACGAGGTTGGGGCGGGGAACTACGAGCAGTACTTC
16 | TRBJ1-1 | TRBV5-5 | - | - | CASSLAGIGVNTEAFF | TGTGCCAGCAGCTTGGCTGGAATTGGCGTGAACACTGAAGCTTTCTTT
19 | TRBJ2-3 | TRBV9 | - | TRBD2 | CASSSDPGLAGFITDTQYF | TGTGCCAGCAGCTCCGACCCGGGACTAGCGGGTTTTATCACAGATACGCAGTATTTT
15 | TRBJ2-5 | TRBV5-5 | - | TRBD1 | CASSSGTGAGETQYF | TGTGCCAGCAGCTCCGGGACAGGGGCAGGGGAGACCCAGTACTTC
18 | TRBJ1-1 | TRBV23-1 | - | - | CASSQPHSYRFRDTEAFF | TGCGCCAGCAGTCAACCCCACTCCTACAGGTTTCGGGACACTGAAGCTTTCTTT
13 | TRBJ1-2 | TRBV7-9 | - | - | CASSLADGTGYTF | TGTGCCAGCAGCTTAGCGGACGGGACCGGCTACACCTTC
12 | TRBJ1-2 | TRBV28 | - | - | CASSLFNGGYTF | TGTGCCAGCAGTTTATTCAACGGGGGCTACACCTTC
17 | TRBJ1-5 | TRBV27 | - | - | CASSLGPGGSPDQPQHF | TGTGCCAGCAGTTTAGGACCTGGCGGCAGCCCAGATCAGCCCCAGCATTTT
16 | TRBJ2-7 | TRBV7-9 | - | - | CASSLDDQGTTYEQYF | TGTGCCAGCAGCTTAGATGACCAGGGGACAACCTACGAGCAGTACTTC
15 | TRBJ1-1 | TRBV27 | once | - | CASSLYPGLMTEAFF | TGTGCCAGCAGTTTATACCCAGGGTTAATGACTGAAGCTTTCTTT
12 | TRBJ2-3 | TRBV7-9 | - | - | CASSGTPDTQYF | TGTGCCAGCAGTGGGACACCAGATACGCAGTATTTT
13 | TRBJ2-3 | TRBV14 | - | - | CASSDLRTDTQYF | TGTGCCAGCAGCGATCTTCGCACAGATACGCAGTATTTT
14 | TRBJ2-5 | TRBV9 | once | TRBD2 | CASSPGGVGETQYF | TGTGCCAGCAGCCCCGGGGGGGTGGGGGAGACCCAGTACTTC
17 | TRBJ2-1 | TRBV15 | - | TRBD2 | CATSREGLAGGHNEQFF | TGTGCCACCAGCAGAGAGGGACTAGCGGGAGGGCATAATGAGCAGTTCTTC
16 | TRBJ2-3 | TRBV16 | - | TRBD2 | CASSHLSGGSTDTQYF | TGTGCCAGCAGCCATCTTAGCGGGGGAAGCACAGATACGCAGTATTTT
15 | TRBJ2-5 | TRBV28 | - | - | CASRDPTPWWETQYF | TGTGCCAGCAGGGATCCGACTCCTTGGTGGGAGACCCAGTACTTC
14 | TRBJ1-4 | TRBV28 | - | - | CASRSRPKGEKLFF | TGTGCCAGCAGATCGAGACCCAAGGGGGAAAAACTGTTTTTT
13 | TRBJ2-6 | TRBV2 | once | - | CASRGRGANVLTF | TGTGCCAGCAGGGGAAGGGGGGCCAACGTCCTGACTTTC
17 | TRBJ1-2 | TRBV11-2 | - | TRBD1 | CASSLNKGTGGNYGYTF | TGTGCCAGCAGCCTAAACAAAGGGACAGGGGGAAACTATGGCTACACCTTC
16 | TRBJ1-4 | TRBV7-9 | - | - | CASSLIRQTTNEKLFF | TGTGCCAGCAGCTTAATTCGTCAGACAACTAATGAAAAACTGTTTTTT
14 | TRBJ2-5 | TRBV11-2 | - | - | CASSPRAIEETQYF | TGTGCCAGCAGCCCGAGAGCGATAGAAGAGACCCAGTACTTC
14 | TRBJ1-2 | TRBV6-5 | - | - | CASSYSRVVYGYTF | TGTGCCAGCAGTTACTCTCGCGTGGTCTATGGCTACACCTTC
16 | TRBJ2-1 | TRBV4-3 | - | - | CASSQWDSSSYNEQFF | TGCGCCAGCAGCCAATGGGACTCCAGCTCCTACAATGAGCAGTTCTTC
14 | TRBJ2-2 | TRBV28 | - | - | CASSLIRATGELFF | TGTGCCAGCAGTTTAATCAGAGCCACCGGGGAGCTGTTTTTT
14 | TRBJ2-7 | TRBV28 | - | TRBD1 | CASTKTGASYEQYF | TGTGCCAGCACTAAGACAGGGGCTTCCTACGAGCAGTACTTC
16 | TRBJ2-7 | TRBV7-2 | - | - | CASSFGVPEVGYEQYF | TGTGCCAGCAGCTTCGGCGTTCCAGAAGTAGGCTACGAGCAGTACTTC
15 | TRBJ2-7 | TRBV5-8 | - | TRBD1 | CASSLGQGAVSEQYF | TGTGCCAGCAGCCTCGGACAGGGGGCAGTTTCGGAGCAGTACTTC
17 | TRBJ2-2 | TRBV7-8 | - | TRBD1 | CASSLFRTGINTGELFF | TGTGCCAGCAGCTTATTCAGGACAGGGATTAACACCGGGGAGCTGTTTTTT
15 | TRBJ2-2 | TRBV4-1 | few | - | CASSPRGGDTGELFF | TGCGCCAGCAGCCCCCGCGGAGGGGACACCGGGGAGCTGTTTTTT
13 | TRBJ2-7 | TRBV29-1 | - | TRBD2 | CSVQLAGRYEQYF | TGCAGCGTTCAACTAGCGGGAAGATACGAGCAGTACTTC
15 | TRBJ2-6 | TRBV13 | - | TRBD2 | CASSWGRAGANVLTF | TGTGCCAGCTCTTGGGGGAGGGCTGGGGCCAACGTCCTGACTTTC
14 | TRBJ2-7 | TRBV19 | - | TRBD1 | CASSLGTGIYEQYF | TGTGCCAGTAGTCTCGGGACAGGAATATACGAGCAGTACTTC
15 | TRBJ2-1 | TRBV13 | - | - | CASSLAGAAYNEQFF | TGTGCCAGCAGCTTAGCAGGGGCGGCCTACAATGAGCAGTTCTTC
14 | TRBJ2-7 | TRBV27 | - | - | CASSFTGGAYEQYF | TGTGCCAGCAGTTTTACAGGGGGGGCCTACGAGCAGTACTTC
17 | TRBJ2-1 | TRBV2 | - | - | CASRRAGAVGPYNEQFF | TGTGCCAGCCGAAGGGCGGGGGCTGTGGGGCCGTACAATGAGCAGTTCTTC
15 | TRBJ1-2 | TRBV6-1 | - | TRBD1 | CASSDYGQGASGYTF | TGTGCCAGCAGTGATTATGGACAGGGGGCTTCTGGCTACACCTTC
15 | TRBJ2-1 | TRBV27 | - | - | CASSFMGTAYNEQFF | TGTGCCAGCAGTTTTATGGGGACTGCCTACAATGAGCAGTTCTTC
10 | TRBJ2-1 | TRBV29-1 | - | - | CSVDNNEQFF | TGCAGCGTGGACAACAATGAGCAGTTCTTC
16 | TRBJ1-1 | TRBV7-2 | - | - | CASSLGWGATGTEAFF | TGTGCCAGCAGCTTAGGGTGGGGGGCGACCGGCACTGAAGCTTTCTTT
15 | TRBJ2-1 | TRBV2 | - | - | CASRENPGNPSEQFF | TGTGCCAGCAGGGAGAATCCGGGCAACCCCAGTGAGCAGTTCTTC